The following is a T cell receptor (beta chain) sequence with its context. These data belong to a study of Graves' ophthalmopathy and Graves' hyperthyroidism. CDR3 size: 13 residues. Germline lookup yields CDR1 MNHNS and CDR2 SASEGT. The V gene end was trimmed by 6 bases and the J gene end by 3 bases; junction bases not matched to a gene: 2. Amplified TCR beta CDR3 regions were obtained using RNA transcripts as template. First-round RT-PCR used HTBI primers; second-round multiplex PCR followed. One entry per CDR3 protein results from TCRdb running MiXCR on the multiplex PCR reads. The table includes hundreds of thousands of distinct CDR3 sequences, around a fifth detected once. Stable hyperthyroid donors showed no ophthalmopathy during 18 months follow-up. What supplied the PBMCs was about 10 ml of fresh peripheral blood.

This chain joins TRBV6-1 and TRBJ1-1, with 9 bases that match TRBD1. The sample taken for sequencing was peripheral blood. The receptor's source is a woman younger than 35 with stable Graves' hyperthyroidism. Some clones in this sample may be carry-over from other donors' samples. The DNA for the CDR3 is TGTGCCAGCAGGACAGGGGGATACACTGAAGCTTTCTTT. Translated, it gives CASRTGGYTEAFF.